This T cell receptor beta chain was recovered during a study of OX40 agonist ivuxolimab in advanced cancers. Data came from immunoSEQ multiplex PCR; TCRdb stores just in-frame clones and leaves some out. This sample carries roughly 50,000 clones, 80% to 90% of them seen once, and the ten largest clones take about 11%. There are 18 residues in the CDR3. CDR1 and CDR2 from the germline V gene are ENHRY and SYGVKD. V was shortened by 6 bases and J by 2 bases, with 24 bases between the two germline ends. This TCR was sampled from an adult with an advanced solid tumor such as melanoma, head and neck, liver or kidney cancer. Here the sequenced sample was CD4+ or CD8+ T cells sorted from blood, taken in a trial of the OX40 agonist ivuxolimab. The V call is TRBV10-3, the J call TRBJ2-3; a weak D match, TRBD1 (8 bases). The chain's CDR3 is CAISALRGLAAHTDTQYF. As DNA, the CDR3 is TGTGCCATCAGCGCTCTCAGGGGGCTAGCGGCCCACACAGATACGCAGTATTTT.